Below are 18 T cell receptor beta chains sequenced from a single sample in a study of CD8 T cells in Susac syndrome. Roughly 0.45 to 1 ug RNA was reverse transcribed with random hexamers. Each CDR3 protein is one row after TCRdb ran MiXCR on the immunoSEQ multiplex PCR reads. The data show some 150,000 distinct CDR3 sequences, 94% seen once. Input material: CD4+ T cells from PBMCs. The receptors were sampled from a human donor in good health.

J is TRBJ1-3 and V is TRBV4-1; no reliable D call. V lost 3 bases, J lost 0 bases, and 15 bases lay in between. The germline V gene has CDR1 MGHRA and CDR2 YSYEKL. The CDR3 spans 17 residues. DNA of the CDR3: TGCGCCAGCAGCCAGGGAAGGGCTAAAACCTCTGGAAACACCATATATTTT. Its protein product is CASSQGRAKTSGNTIYF.

The chain couples TRBV19 to TRBJ2-1, with D perhaps matching TRBD1 (6 bases). This CDR3 spans 14 amino acids. Germline CDR1 reads LNHDA; CDR2 reads SQIVND (reference sequence). Trimming left V 7 bases short and J 6 bases short, with 16 bases between. The CDR3 DNA sequence: TGTGCCAGTAACCCGAGGGGACAAGGCAATGAGCAGTTCTTC. As protein: CASNPRGQGNEQFF.

The V gene is TRBV28, the J gene TRBJ2-1; TRBD1 is a possible D gene (6 bases). The CDR3 extends over 15 amino acids. Trimming removed 3 bases at V and 7 bases at J, with 16 bases between. From germline, CDR1 is MDHEN and CDR2 SYDVKM. CDR3 region: CASSFVGQGRNEQFF. CDR3 in DNA: TGTGCCAGCAGTTTTGTGGGGCAGGGGCGGAATGAGCAGTTCTTC.

The V call is TRBV30, the J call TRBJ1-3; D is ambiguous. This CDR3 region has 13 residues. Germline V lookup: CDR1 GTSNPN, CDR2 SVGIG (reference sequence). V dropped 2 bases and J dropped 4 bases, with 9 bases sitting between them. This CDR3 is CAWSLTGGNTIYF. The DNA of the CDR3 is TGTGCCTGGAGTCTGACGGGCGGAAACACCATATATTTT.

This chain connects TRBV13 to TRBJ2-5; TRBD2 matches 12 bases. The V gene's germline CDR1 is PRHDT and CDR2 FYEKMQ (reference sequence). J lost 1 base, V lost 2 bases, and 5 bases had no gene match. The CDR3 consists of 17 residues. This CDR3 reads CASSLRTSGALQETQYF. The CDR3 bases are TGTGCCAGCAGCTTAAGGACTAGCGGGGCACTCCAAGAGACCCAGTACTTC.

This clonotype appeared a single time. The chain links TRBV6-5 to TRBJ2-7; 8 nucleotides match TRBD1. The CDR3 sequence is 12 residues long. Germline V gene lookup returns CDR1 MNHEY and CDR2 SVGAGI. The V segment lost 4 bases and the J segment 11 bases; nucleotides outside the gene matches: 7. DNA of the CDR3: TGTGCCAGCAGTTTCTCGGGACAGGTGAAGTACTTC. Translated, it gives CASSFSGQVKYF.

The chain combines TRBV20-1 with TRBJ1-4; 7 positions match TRBD1. V was pared by 3 bases and J by 8 bases, with 9 bases of the junction left unmatched. The germline gives CDR1 DFQATT, CDR2 SNEGSKA (reference sequence). This CDR3 contains 14 residues. The CDR3 DNA sequence: TGCAGTGCTAGTAAAGGGGGCCCCGACGAAAAACTGTTTTTT. Protein sequence: CSASKGGPDEKLFF.

The chain uses TRBV20-1 and TRBJ2-7; D unresolved. Germline V gene lookup returns CDR1 DFQATT and CDR2 SNEGSKA (reference sequence). The V end lost 6 bases, the J end lost 3 bases, and 6 bases lay between the germline ends. This CDR3 has 10 amino acids. The CDR3 DNA reads TGCAGTGCCCGAAGCTACGAGCAGTACTTC. Encoded protein: CSARSYEQYF.

This chain connects TRBV20-1 to TRBJ2-7; D is perhaps TRBD2 (5 bases). V was trimmed by 5 bases and J by 3 bases, leaving 11 bases between them. Germline V gives CDR1 DFQATT, CDR2 SNEGSKA (reference sequence). This CDR3 is built from 12 residues. The CDR3 bases are TGCAGTGCTCTGAGCGGAGTCTACGAGCAGTACTTC. It specifies CSALSGVYEQYF.

The rearrangement uses TRBV19 and TRBJ2-3; 7 positions agree with TRBD2. The CDR3 is 16 residues long. J gave up 4 bases and V 5 bases, and 12 bases lay outside the gene matches. Germline assignment: CDR1 LNHDA and CDR2 SQIVND (reference sequence). The CDR3 here is CASSPPSAGRADTQYF. The CDR3 DNA is TGTGCCAGTAGTCCGCCTTCAGCGGGAAGGGCAGATACGCAGTATTTT.

This clonotype was seen once. V usage is TRBV11-1 and J usage is TRBJ2-1; D might be TRBD1 or TRBD2, each matching 5 bases. This CDR3 is built from 12 residues. Germline V gene data show CDR1 as SGHAT and CDR2 as FQDESV (reference sequence). V was pared by 5 bases and J by 10 bases, with 12 bases between. The CDR3 DNA reads TGTGCCAGCAGCAAAACGGGGCGGGAGCAGTTCTTC. The encoded protein is CASSKTGREQFF.

This chain joins TRBV5-4 and TRBJ2-6; no clear D. Germline values: CDR1 SGHNT, CDR2 YYREEE (reference sequence). V dropped 4 bases and J dropped 3 bases, with 8 bases sitting between them. The CDR3 consists of 14 residues. The CDR3 loop reads CASSDGVGANVLTF. DNA of the CDR3: TGTGCCAGCAGCGATGGGGTTGGGGCCAACGTCCTGACTTTC.

The genes are TRBV19 and TRBJ2-5; 10 bases fit TRBD2. CDR1 is LNHDA, CDR2 SQIVND, per germline (reference sequence). The CDR3 has 15 residues. The trim removed 5 bases at V and 5 bases at J, leaving 8 bases unmatched. The CDR3 region has the DNA TGTGCCAGTAGTCCGCCGGGACTAGCGCTGGAGACCCAGTACTTC. Translated, it gives CASSPPGLALETQYF.

This clonotype occurred once. The chain carries TRBV28 and TRBJ1-1; unclear D gene. Looked up from germline, CDR1 is MDHEN and CDR2 is SYDVKM. The CDR3 extends over 12 amino acids. Trimming took off 5 bases at V and 5 bases at J, with 9 bases between the two ends. The CDR3 coding sequence is TGTGCCAGCAGTCACCGGAGGACTGAAGCTTTCTTT. It yields the protein CASSHRRTEAFF.

This chain links TRBV9 with TRBJ2-1; TRBD2 agrees at 7 bases. With V trimmed by 4 bases and J by 0 bases, 4 bases remained unmatched. The V gene's germline CDR1 is SGDLS and CDR2 YYNGEE. The CDR3 is 15 residues long. In nucleotides, the CDR3 is TGTGCCAGCAGCCCTCGGACTAGCTCCTACAATGAGCAGTTCTTC. Translated: CASSPRTSSYNEQFF.

The V and J genes are TRBV20-1 and TRBJ2-2, with 11 positions matching TRBD2. The CDR3 extends over 13 amino acids. The V and J ends lost 0 bases and 13 bases, in that order; junction bases with no gene match: 4. Germline-derived CDR1 and CDR2 are DFQATT and SNEGSKA (reference sequence). CDR3 in DNA: TGCAGTGCTAGAGACCCAGGACTAGCGGGGCTGTTTTTT. Translated, it gives CSARDPGLAGLFF.

The count of this clonotype is one. This chain uses TRBV5-1 with TRBJ2-2; 11 bases line up with TRBD2. The J segment lost 6 bases and the V segment lost 0 bases, leaving 1 base of the junction unmatched. Germline V lookup: CDR1 SGHRS, CDR2 YFSETQ. This CDR3 has 15 residues. The CDR3 here is CASSLVLAGAGELFF. Here the CDR3 DNA reads TGCGCCAGCAGCTTGGTACTAGCGGGAGCCGGGGAGCTGTTTTTT.

V gene TRBV9 combines with J gene TRBJ1-1; D might be TRBD1 (5 bases). CDR3 length equals 16 residues. Trimming cost V 6 bases and J 8 bases, with 26 bases left between them. Germline-derived CDR1 and CDR2 are SGDLS and YYNGEE. Here the CDR3 DNA reads TGTGCCAGCACCGAAAGGGGCACTTTTGCCGCAAACGAAGCTTTCTTT. Translated: CASTERGTFAANEAFF.